This T cell receptor beta chain was recovered during a study of PD-1 blockade in classical Hodgkin lymphoma. V lost 5 bases and J lost 3, with 19 bases in between. Per the germline V gene, CDR1 is LNHNV and CDR2 is YYDKDF (reference sequence). The CDR3 contains 17 residues. After autologous stem cell transplantation all patients relapsed, and prior brentuximab vedotin exposure differed between cohorts. Applied to thawed PBMCs, magnetic negative selection was the method used to isolate CD8+ T cells. Profiled with immunoSEQ multiplex PCR; TCRdb holds only in-frame clones, not every one. The sample holds about 30,000 clones, around nine tenths seen once.

The material was CD8+ T cells from blood, obtained at baseline. The TCR originated in a human donor with classical Hodgkin lymphoma. The chain carries TRBV15 and TRBJ1-4; D uncertain. CDR3 loop: CATSSHGDLNPNEKLFF. CDR3 DNA sequence: TGTGCCACCAGCTCCCACGGAGACTTGAACCCTAATGAAAAACTGTTTTTT.